Listed below are T cell receptor beta chains from one sample, sequenced in a study of lymphopenia after photon versus proton radiotherapy. The method was immunoSEQ multiplex PCR; TCRdb's version includes in-frame clones alone and lacks a portion of them. This sample has around 28,000 clones; over 75% occur once, and the top ten carry less than 35%. The source was peripheral blood, collected from a patient treated with photon-based radiotherapy. The receptors were gathered from a man aged 45-65 years with gastric cancer. The CDR3 runs from the conserved cysteine through the conserved F or W. Fields, in order: V gene, J gene, D gene, clone size, CDR3 protein, CDR3 DNA. The D gene is left open where the match is weak. Part of the rows lack a size; the others show once, few, many or a class for expanded clones.

TRBV30	TRBJ2-6	.	.	CAWSSGQRGSGANVLTF	TGTGCCTGGAGTTCCGGACAGAGGGGGTCTGGGGCCAACGTCCTGACTTTC
TRBV9	TRBJ2-7	TRBD2	.	CASSAPGLGYEQYF	TGTGCCAGCAGCGCCCCGGGACTAGGCTACGAGCAGTACTTC
TRBV29-1	TRBJ1-2	.	.	CSVGGGTHFNYGYTF	TGCAGCGTTGGGGGGGGTACGCACTTTAACTATGGCTACACCTTC
TRBV19	TRBJ2-7	TRBD1	.	CASTDRSGQGSEQYF	TGTGCCAGTACCGATCGGTCCGGACAGGGGTCCGAGCAGTACTTC
TRBV25-1	TRBJ2-3	.	.	CASSFDPSEADTQYF	TGTGCCAGCAGTTTCGACCCCTCGGAGGCAGATACGCAGTATTTT
TRBV6-5	TRBJ1-1	.	.	CASGKGDHTEAFF	TGTGCCAGCGGAAAGGGGGATCACACTGAAGCTTTCTTT
TRBV9	TRBJ2-2	.	.	CASAQNQGIRGGELFF	TGTGCCAGCGCCCAAAACCAGGGAATTCGTGGCGGGGAGCTGTTTTTT
TRBV15	TRBJ2-7	.	.	CATSRDIGFEQYF	TGTGCCACCAGCAGAGATATAGGGTTCGAGCAGTACTTC
TRBV11-2	TRBJ1-1	.	.	CASSFRRDTEAFF	TGTGCCAGCAGTTTTCGGCGGGACACTGAAGCTTTCTTT
TRBV7-2	TRBJ2-7	.	few	CASSLGVGRIHYEQYF	TGTGCCAGCAGCTTAGGGGTTGGACGGATACACTACGAGCAGTACTTC
TRBV29-1	TRBJ1-4	.	.	CSVAGIRSELFF	TGCAGCGTTGCGGGGATACGAAGCGAACTGTTTTTT
TRBV7-8	TRBJ2-1	.	.	CASSSRNEQFF	TGTGCCAGCAGCTCAAGGAATGAGCAGTTCTTC
TRBV9	TRBJ2-2	.	.	CASSPSKGANTGELFF	TGTGCCAGCAGCCCAAGCAAGGGGGCGAACACCGGGGAGCTGTTTTTT
TRBV19	TRBJ1-1	.	.	CASSISRDGEAFF	TGTGCCAGTAGTATTTCTAGAGACGGTGAAGCTTTCTTT
TRBV11-2	TRBJ1-6	.	.	CASSFEGVNSPLHF	TGTGCCAGCAGCTTTGAAGGGGTCAATTCACCCCTCCACTTT
TRBV11-2	TRBJ2-7	TRBD1	.	CASSLDRGLVQYF	TGTGCCAGCAGCTTAGACAGGGGGCTCGTGCAGTACTTC
TRBV27	TRBJ1-2	.	.	CASKARGSEGYTF	TGTGCCAGCAAAGCGAGGGGGTCTGAGGGCTACACCTTC
TRBV6-4	TRBJ2-3	.	.	CASSDGQGTDTQYF	TGTGCCAGCAGTGATGGTCAGGGCACAGATACGCAGTATTTT
TRBV5-1	TRBJ2-7	.	.	CASSPTGPYEQYF	TGCGCCAGCAGCCCTACGGGGCCGTACGAGCAGTACTTC
TRBV6-5	TRBJ2-3	TRBD2	.	CASSYGTSGADTQYF	TGTGCCAGCAGTTACGGGACTAGCGGGGCAGATACGCAGTATTTT
TRBV30	TRBJ1-3	.	.	CAWRMGQGNTIYF	TGTGCCTGGAGAATGGGGCAAGGAAACACCATATATTTT
TRBV12-5	TRBJ2-2	TRBD2	.	CASGPGLAGDTGELFF	TGTGCTAGTGGTCCGGGACTAGCGGGGGACACCGGGGAGCTGTTTTTT
TRBV9	TRBJ2-3	.	.	CASSRRGGDTQYF	TGTGCCAGCAGCCGGAGGGGGGGAGATACGCAGTATTTT
TRBV6-1	TRBJ1-3	.	large	CASSALGGNTIYF	TGTGCCAGCAGCGCCCTGGGAGGAAACACCATATATTTT
TRBV16	TRBJ2-2	.	.	CASSPRDIYTGELFF	TGTGCCAGCAGCCCTCGGGACATCTACACCGGGGAGCTGTTTTTT
TRBV9	TRBJ2-1	TRBD1	.	CASSVDPGGFNEQFF	TGTGCCAGCAGCGTAGATCCAGGGGGCTTCAATGAGCAGTTCTTC
TRBV2	TRBJ1-5	TRBD1	.	CASREGQFSNQPQHF	TGTGCCAGCAGAGAGGGACAGTTTAGCAATCAGCCCCAGCATTTT
TRBV9	TRBJ2-3	TRBD2	.	CASSVAAGANTDTQYF	TGTGCCAGCAGCGTAGCAGCGGGGGCCAACACAGATACGCAGTATTTT
TRBV2	TRBJ1-4	.	.	CATEKGRTNEKLFF	TGTGCCACGGAGAAGGGGAGGACTAATGAAAAACTGTTTTTT
TRBV7-2	TRBJ2-7	.	.	CASSLTWDRTYEQYF	TGTGCCAGCAGCTTAACCTGGGACCGTACCTACGAGCAGTACTTC
TRBV5-8	TRBJ2-1	TRBD1	.	CASSLGQGVSEQFF	TGTGCCAGCAGCTTAGGACAGGGTGTCAGTGAGCAGTTCTTC
TRBV11-2	TRBJ1-2	.	.	CASSLGAGRANYGYTF	TGTGCCAGCAGCTTAGGCGCAGGACGGGCTAACTATGGCTACACCTTC
TRBV5-6	TRBJ2-5	.	.	CASSPLAETQYF	TGTGCCAGCAGCCCCCTGGCAGAGACCCAGTACTTC
TRBV7-9	TRBJ2-2	.	.	CASSLGPGELFF	TGTGCCAGCAGCTTAGGACCCGGGGAGCTGTTTTTT
TRBV19	TRBJ1-3	.	.	CASSEGSGEDTIYF	TGTGCCAGTAGTGAAGGAAGCGGCGAAGACACCATATATTTT
TRBV6-5	TRBJ2-3	.	.	CATSGRPADTQYF	TGTGCCACTTCGGGTAGGCCGGCAGATACGCAGTATTTT
TRBV30	TRBJ2-2	.	.	CAWSVRAGTNTGELFF	TGTGCCTGGAGTGTACGGGCAGGGACTAACACCGGGGAGCTGTTTTTT
TRBV9	TRBJ1-6	.	.	CASGGRDYNSPLHF	TGTGCCAGCGGGGGGAGAGACTATAATTCACCCCTCCACTTT
TRBV7-7	TRBJ2-5	.	.	CASSVQGGGETQYF	TGTGCCAGCAGCGTACAGGGTGGGGGAGAGACCCAGTACTTC
TRBV11-2	TRBJ1-1	.	few	CASSLGHRERNTEAFF	TGTGCCAGCAGCTTAGGACACCGGGAGAGGAACACTGAAGCTTTCTTT
TRBV5-5	TRBJ1-4	.	.	CASSFSGAGKKLFF	TGTGCCAGCAGCTTCTCGGGGGCCGGGAAAAAACTGTTTTTT
TRBV7-2	TRBJ1-5	.	.	CASSLGGTLNQPQHF	TGTGCCAGCAGCTTAGGAGGGACCCTCAATCAGCCCCAGCATTTT
TRBV14	TRBJ1-3	.	.	CASSVLNTIYF	TGTGCCAGCAGCGTCTTAAACACCATATATTTT
TRBV6-1	TRBJ1-1	.	.	CASSPTGGDTEAFF	TGTGCCAGCAGTCCGACAGGAGGGGACACTGAAGCTTTCTTT
TRBV7-4	TRBJ2-5	.	.	CASSLRGEETQYF	TGTGCCAGCAGCTTAAGGGGGGAGGAGACCCAGTACTTC